What follows are 20 T cell receptor beta chains derived from one specimen sequenced in a study of spatial heterogeneity in lung cancer. This sample's time point: blood at routine non-recurrence follow-up after resection. Each CDR3 protein is one row after TCRdb ran MiXCR on the 5' RACE reads. The sample lists roughly 70,000 distinct CDR3 sequences, over 7% occurring once. Sequenced here: PBMCs, sampled at follow-up. The receptor set was obtained from a female donor with early-stage non-small cell lung cancer.

This clonotype turned up a few times. This rearrangement joins TRBV4-2 to TRBJ2-7; D is uncertain. This CDR3 is built from 13 residues. Per germline, CDR1 LGHNA and CDR2 YNFKEQ. V was trimmed by 0 bases and J by 5 bases, leaving 8 bases between them. This CDR3 is CASSQDLTNEQYF. The CDR3 DNA sequence: TGTGCCAGCAGCCAAGATTTGACGAACGAGCAGTACTTC.

This clonotype was counted ten times or more. The CDR3 bases are TGCAGTGCTAGACCGGGACAGGCCTATAATTCACCCCTCCACTTT. Translation gives CSARPGQAYNSPLHF. This chain uses TRBV20-1 with TRBJ1-6; 8 bases align to TRBD1. The V gene's germline CDR1 is DFQATT and CDR2 SNEGSKA (reference sequence). With V trimmed by 2 bases and J by 2 bases, 2 bases remained unmatched. The CDR3 is made up of 15 amino acids.

This clonotype has a count of ten or more. V is TRBV2 and J is TRBJ1-1; D gene uncertain. The ends were cut back, 2 bases at V and 1 base at J, with 5 bases in the middle. CDR1 and CDR2 from the germline V gene are SNHLY and FYNNEI. This CDR3 is built from 13 residues. CDR3 sequence (DNA): TGTGCCAGCAGTGAATTCGAGAACACTGAAGCTTTCTTT. The encoded protein is CASSEFENTEAFF.

This clonotype was observed many times. V is TRBV5-4 and J is TRBJ2-5, with 7 nucleotides matching TRBD1. With 4 bases clipped from V and 3 bases from J, the junction kept 6 bases outside the gene matches. CDR1 SGHNT and CDR2 YYREEE come from the germline V gene (reference sequence). This CDR3 contains 14 residues. The CDR3 DNA reads as TGTGCCAGCAGCCCCTCTACAGGGGAAGAGACCCAGTACTTC. This codes for CASSPSTGEETQYF.

This rearrangement joins TRBV20-1 to TRBJ2-7, with 10 bases identical to TRBD1. CDR3 size: 12 residues. Germline-derived CDR1 and CDR2 are DFQATT and SNEGSKA (reference sequence). J was trimmed by 5 bases and V by 6 bases; bases with no gene match: 4. The DNA for the CDR3 is TGCAGTGCGCCCGGGACAGGGGACGAGCAGTACTTC. Its protein product is CSAPGTGDEQYF.

Concerning this clonotype itself: This could be a read error, since a much larger clone is one nucleotide away. The rearrangement uses TRBV19 and TRBJ2-3; weak D call: TRBD2 (7 bases). CDR1 and CDR2 from the germline V gene are LNHDA and SQIVND (reference sequence). CDR3 length equals 15 residues. CDR3 protein: CASKPRGAVADTQSF. The CDR3 DNA reads TGTGCCAGTAAACCCCGGGGGGCCGTAGCCGATACGCAGTCTTTT. The full variable domain, its missing parts supplied by reference TRBV19 and TRBJ2-3, is DGGITQSPKYLFRKEGQNVTLSCEQNLNHDAMYWYRQDPGQGLRLIYYSQIVNDFQKGDIAEGYSVSREKKESFPLTVTSAQKNPTAFYLCASKPRGAVADTQSFGPGTRLTVL.

This clonotype was seen a few times. CDR3: CASTPTGSYEQYF. As DNA, the CDR3 is TGTGCCAGCACGCCAACGGGCTCCTACGAGCAGTACTTC. This chain connects TRBV6-5 to TRBJ2-7; D unclear. V was pared by 7 bases and J by 0 bases, with 10 bases between. This CDR3 has 13 residues. Germline CDR1 is MNHEY and CDR2 is SVGAGI.

This clonotype showed up many times. V is TRBV6-5 and J is TRBJ2-3; no clear D gene. The germline gives CDR1 MNHEY, CDR2 SVGAGI. Trimming removed 4 bases at V and 2 bases at J, with 4 bases between. The CDR3 runs 12 residues. CDR3 DNA: TGTGCCAGCAGTTCGCCCACAGATACGCAGTATTTT. Translation: CASSSPTDTQYF.

This clonotype has a handful of counts. This chain connects TRBV7-2 to TRBJ2-1, with 9 bases fitting TRBD1. The V gene's germline CDR1 is SGHTA and CDR2 FQGNSA. This CDR3 is built from 15 residues. V lost 6 bases to trimming and J lost 4 bases; unmatched junction nucleotides: 7. The CDR3 region is CASSPGTGPYNEQFF. The CDR3 nucleotides read TGTGCCAGCAGTCCCGGGACAGGGCCTTACAATGAGCAGTTCTTC.

This clonotype occurred many times. The gene calls are TRBV5-1 and TRBJ2-7; D is ambiguous. Germline V gene lookup returns CDR1 SGHRS and CDR2 YFSETQ. V was clipped by 0 bases and J by 0 bases, with 13 bases between them. This CDR3 is 16 amino acids long. The CDR3 coding sequence is TGCGCCAGCAGCTTGGCCCCAGGTGCGGTCTCCTACGAGCAGTACTTC. Residues: CASSLAPGAVSYEQYF. Variable domain in full (rest from reference TRBV5-1 and TRBJ2-7): KAGVTQTPRYLIKTRGQQVTLSCSPISGHRSVSWYQQTPGQGLQFLFEYFSETQRNKGNFPGRFSGRQFSNSRSEMNVSTLELGDSALYLCASSLAPGAVSYEQYFGPGTRLTVT.

V and J are TRBV9 and TRBJ2-1; D ambiguous. The CDR3 loop spans 14 amino acids. The V gene lost 7 bases and the J gene lost 0 bases, with 11 bases spanning the gap. In germline, CDR1 is SGDLS, CDR2 YYNGEE. The CDR3 nucleotides read TGTGCCAGCTCCCCATCCAGCTCCTACAATGAGCAGTTCTTC. Amino acids: CASSPSSSYNEQFF.

V and J are TRBV9 and TRBJ2-1, with TRBD2 identical over 10 bases. V lost 3 bases, J lost 6 bases, and 6 bases stayed unmatched. The CDR3 is 15 amino acids. CDR1 and CDR2 (germline): SGDLS, YYNGEE. CDR3 bases: TGTGCCAGCAGCGAGGGTACTAGCGGGATCAATGAGCAGTTCTTC. This sequence encodes CASSEGTSGINEQFF. The entire variable domain, with the rest obtained from reference TRBV9 and TRBJ2-1, is as follows: DSGVTQTPKHLITATGQRVTLRCSPRSGDLSVYWYQQSLDQGLQFLIQYYNGEERAKGNILERFSAQQFPDLHSELNLSSLELGDSALYFCASSEGTSGINEQFFGPGTRLTVL.

This clonotype appeared many times. The CDR3 loop reads CASRIRPGQGAYEQYF. The CDR3 nucleotides are TGTGCCAGCAGGATTCGTCCGGGACAGGGTGCCTACGAGCAGTACTTC. The chain has TRBV27 and TRBJ2-7, with 9 bases fitting TRBD1. This CDR3 region has 16 residues. J was trimmed by 2 bases and V by 6 bases; bases with no gene match: 11. The V gene's germline CDR1 is MNHEY and CDR2 SMNVEV (reference sequence).

The V gene is TRBV15, the J gene TRBJ2-3, with a tentative D call TRBD2 (6 bases). There are 15 residues in the CDR3. The V end lost 0 bases, the J end lost 6 bases, and 13 bases lay between the germline ends. Germline-derived CDR1 and CDR2 are LNHNV and YYDKDF (reference sequence). DNA for the CDR3: TGTGCCACCAGCAGAGAAGTAGGCGGGGCGGATACGCAGTATTTT. Residues: CATSREVGGADTQYF.

This clonotype was found a few times. The CDR3 DNA follows: TGTGCCATGGCTTCACAAGATAGAAGAGGGACCGGGGAGCTGTTTTTT. Protein: CAMASQDRRGTGELFF. The chain is built from TRBV6-1 and TRBJ2-2, with TRBD2 as a possible D gene (5 bases). V dropped 10 bases and J dropped 5 bases, with 23 bases sitting between them. Germline-derived CDR1 and CDR2 are MNHNS and SASEGT. The CDR3 is 16 residues long.

The table lists this clonotype with many counts. The V and J genes are TRBV9 and TRBJ1-5; D gene unclear. There are 13 residues in the CDR3. Trimming left V 0 bases short and J 7 bases short, with 8 bases between. Germline V gene data show CDR1 as SGDLS and CDR2 as YYNGEE. The DNA of the CDR3 is TGTGCCAGCAGCGTAGGAACGTCGCAGCCCCAGCATTTT. It codes for CASSVGTSQPQHF.

In this sample, this clonotype turned up many times. The chain carries TRBV20-1 and TRBJ1-1, with D unclear. V lost 5 bases to trimming and J lost 1 base, with 8 bases between them. The CDR3 has 12 amino acids. The germline V gene encodes CDR1 DFQATT and CDR2 SNEGSKA (reference sequence). The CDR3, as DNA: TGCAGTGCTGGGCGACAGAACACTGAAGCTTTCTTT. Its translation is CSAGRQNTEAFF.

This clonotype was seen ten or more times. This chain uses TRBV27 with TRBJ1-4; D unclear. The CDR3 loop spans 14 amino acids. With 1 base removed from V and 4 bases from J, the gap between germline ends came to 7 bases. Germline CDR1 MNHEY, CDR2 SMNVEV (reference sequence). In DNA form, the CDR3 reads TGTGCCAGCAGTTTATGGTCGGATAATGAAAAACTGTTTTTT. Its translation is CASSLWSDNEKLFF.

This clonotype came up a few times. The chain is built from TRBV28 and TRBJ2-7, with 7 bases lining up with TRBD1. The J segment lost 3 bases and the V segment lost 4 bases, leaving 12 bases of the junction unmatched. Germline V gives CDR1 MDHEN, CDR2 SYDVKM. This CDR3 is built from 16 residues. The CDR3: CASSSYDRVRIYEQYF. CDR3 sequence (DNA): TGTGCCAGCAGTTCATATGACAGGGTCCGGATCTACGAGCAGTACTTC.

This chain joins TRBV3-1 and TRBJ2-7; TRBD2 is a possible D gene (5 bases). Germline V lookup: CDR1 LGHDT, CDR2 YNNKEL (reference sequence). CDR3 length: 15 residues. V was clipped by 0 bases and J by 3 bases, with 12 bases between them. CDR3 amino acids: CASSQDRLEGYEQYF. CDR3 DNA: TGTGCCAGCAGCCAAGATAGGCTAGAGGGCTACGAGCAGTACTTC.